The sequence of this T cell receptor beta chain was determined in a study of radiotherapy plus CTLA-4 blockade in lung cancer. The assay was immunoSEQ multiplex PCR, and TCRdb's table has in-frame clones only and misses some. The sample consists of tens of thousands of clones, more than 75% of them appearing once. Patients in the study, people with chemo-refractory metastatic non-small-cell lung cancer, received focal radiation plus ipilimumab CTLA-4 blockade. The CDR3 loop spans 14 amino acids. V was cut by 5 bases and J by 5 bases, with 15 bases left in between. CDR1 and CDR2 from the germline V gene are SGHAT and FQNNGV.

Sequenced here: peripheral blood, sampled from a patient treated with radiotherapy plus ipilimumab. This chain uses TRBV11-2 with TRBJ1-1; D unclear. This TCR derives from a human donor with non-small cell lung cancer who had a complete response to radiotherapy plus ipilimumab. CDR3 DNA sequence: TGTGCCAGCAGCCAAAACCCGGCAGGAACTGAAGCTTTCTTT. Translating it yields CASSQNPAGTEAFF.